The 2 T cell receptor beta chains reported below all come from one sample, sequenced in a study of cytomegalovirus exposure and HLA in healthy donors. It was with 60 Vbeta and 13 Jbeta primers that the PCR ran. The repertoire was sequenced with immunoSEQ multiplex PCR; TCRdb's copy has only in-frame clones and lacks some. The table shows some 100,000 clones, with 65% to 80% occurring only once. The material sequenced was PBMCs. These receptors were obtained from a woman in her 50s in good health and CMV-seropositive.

The CDR3 bases are TGTGCCAGTAAGCCACCCGGGGGGTCCGGGGAGCTGTTTTTT. The encoded protein is CASKPPGGSGELFF. The chain combines TRBV19 with TRBJ2-2; 7 bases agree with TRBD2. V was pared by 7 bases and J by 6 bases, with 8 bases of the junction left unmatched. Germline V lookup: CDR1 LNHDA, CDR2 SQIVND (reference sequence). This CDR3 spans 14 amino acids.

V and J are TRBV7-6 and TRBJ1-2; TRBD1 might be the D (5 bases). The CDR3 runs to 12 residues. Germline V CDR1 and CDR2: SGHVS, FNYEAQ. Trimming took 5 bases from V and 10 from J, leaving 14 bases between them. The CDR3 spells CASSATRDFYTF. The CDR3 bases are TGTGCCAGCAGCGCTACCCGGGACTTCTACACCTTC.